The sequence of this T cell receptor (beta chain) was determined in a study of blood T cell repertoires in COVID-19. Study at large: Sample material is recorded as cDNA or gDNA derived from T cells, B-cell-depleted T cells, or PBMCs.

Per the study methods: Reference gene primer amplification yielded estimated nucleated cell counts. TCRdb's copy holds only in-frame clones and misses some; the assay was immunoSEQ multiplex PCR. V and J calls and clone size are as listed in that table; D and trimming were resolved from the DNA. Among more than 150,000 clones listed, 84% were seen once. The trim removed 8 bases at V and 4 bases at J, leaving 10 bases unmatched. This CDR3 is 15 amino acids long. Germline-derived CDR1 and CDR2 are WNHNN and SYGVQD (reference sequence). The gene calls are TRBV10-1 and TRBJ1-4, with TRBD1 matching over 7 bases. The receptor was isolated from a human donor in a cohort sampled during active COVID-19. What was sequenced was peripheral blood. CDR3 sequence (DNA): TGCGCCAGCCCCTACAAGGGACAGTTTAATGAAAAACTGTTTTTT. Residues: CASPYKGQFNEKLFF.